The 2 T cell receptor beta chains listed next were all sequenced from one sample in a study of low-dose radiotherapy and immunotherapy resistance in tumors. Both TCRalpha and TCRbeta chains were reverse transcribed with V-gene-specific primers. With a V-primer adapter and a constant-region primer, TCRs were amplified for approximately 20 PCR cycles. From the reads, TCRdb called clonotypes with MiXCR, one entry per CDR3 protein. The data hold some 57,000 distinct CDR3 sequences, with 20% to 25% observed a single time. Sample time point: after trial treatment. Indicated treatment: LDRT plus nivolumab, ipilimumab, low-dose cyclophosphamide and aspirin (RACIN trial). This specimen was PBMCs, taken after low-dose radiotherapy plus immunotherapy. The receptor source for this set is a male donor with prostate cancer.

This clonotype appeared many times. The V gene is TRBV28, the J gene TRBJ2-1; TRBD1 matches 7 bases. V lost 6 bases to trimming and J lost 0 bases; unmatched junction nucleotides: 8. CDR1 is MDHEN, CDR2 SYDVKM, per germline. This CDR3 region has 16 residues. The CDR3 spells CASRRGGGSSYNEQFF. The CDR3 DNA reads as TGTGCCAGCAGAAGAGGGGGCGGAAGCTCCTACAATGAGCAGTTCTTC.

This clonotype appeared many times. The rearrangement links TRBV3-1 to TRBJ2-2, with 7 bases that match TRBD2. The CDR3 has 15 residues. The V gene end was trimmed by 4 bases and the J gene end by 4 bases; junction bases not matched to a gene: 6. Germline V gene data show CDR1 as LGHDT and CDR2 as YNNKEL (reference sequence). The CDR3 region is CASSLAGASTGELFF. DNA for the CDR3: TGTGCCAGCAGCCTCGCGGGAGCGAGCACCGGGGAGCTGTTTTTT.